The clone carrying this T cell receptor beta chain was detected only a few times. This specimen comes from a study of CD8+ T cells in alopecia areata. The sequencing template was cDNA reverse transcribed from extracted RNA. Assay: immunoSEQ multiplex PCR; the TCRdb copy retains only in-frame clones and omits some. The data show 150,000 to 200,000 clones, 50% to 60% seen once. The CDR3 runs to 15 residues. The germline gives CDR1 MNHNY, CDR2 SVGAGI (reference sequence). Losses at the gene ends were 6 bases for V and 2 bases for J; bases not matched to a gene: 7. Researchers gathered lesional scalp punch biopsies and peripheral blood from patients with alopecia areata.

The receptor was derived from a human donor with alopecia areata. The source material was CD4+ T cells sorted from blood, sampled at week 0. The chain employs TRBV6-6 and TRBJ1-5; 7 nucleotides match TRBD1. The CDR3 here is CASSHRGYGNQPQHF. DNA of the CDR3: TGTGCCAGCAGCCACAGGGGATATGGCAATCAGCCCCAGCATTTT.